The TCR beta chain described here comes from a study of blood T cell repertoires in COVID-19. Whole-study context: The United States, Italy and Spain supplied acute and convalescent COVID-19 samples.

How the authors handled the data: How many nucleated cells were present was estimated from reference gene primer amplification. Libraries were prepared by immunoSEQ multiplex PCR; TCRdb keeps only in-frame clonotypes and omits some of them. V and J calls plus clone size are reproduced from that table; the DNA served to infer D and trimming. This table has fewer than 150,000 clones, about 88% appearing once. V lost 3 bases and J 0 bases, leaving 11 bases between the germline ends. The CDR3 has 15 residues. CDR1 and CDR2 (germline): LNHDA, SQIVND (reference sequence). The chain recombines TRBV19 with TRBJ1-1, with a possible D match to TRBD1 (5 bases). This sequence originates from a human donor in a cohort sampled during active COVID-19. Sequenced: peripheral blood. CDR3 residues: CASSIFQGLNTEAFF. The CDR3 DNA reads TGTGCCAGTAGTATCTTCCAGGGCTTGAACACTGAAGCTTTCTTT.